Listed here are 10 T cell receptor beta chains from one sample, sequenced in a study of Ad26.COV2.S vaccination and SARS-CoV-2 variants. The method was immunoSEQ multiplex PCR; TCRdb's version includes in-frame clones alone and lacks a portion of them. The sample lists around 500,000 clones; nearly 90% were seen once. This sample's treatment: some 19 received Ad26.COV2.S at low or high dose, single or two shots; about 5 received placebo; per-sample allocation not given. Sampling was done on day 63 after the first vaccine or placebo injection. This sample comprised peripheral blood, obtained in a trial of Ad26.COV2.S vaccine versus placebo. The receptors shown here come from a person between 18 and 60 years old who received the Ad26.COV2.S COVID-19 vaccine or a placebo.

The J gene is TRBJ2-7, the V gene TRBV29-1, with unresolved D. V lost 2 bases and J 5 bases, leaving 13 bases between the germline ends. The CDR3 spans 13 residues. Germline loops: CDR1 SQVTM, CDR2 ANQGSEA. CDR3 sequence reads: CSVEFNLPHEQYF. The CDR3, as DNA: TGCAGCGTTGAATTTAACCTTCCCCACGAGCAGTACTTC.

The chain combines TRBV18 with TRBJ2-7; 9 nucleotides align to TRBD1. Germline V gives CDR1 KGHSH, CDR2 LQKENI. Trimming removed 5 bases from V and 3 bases from J; junction bases left unmatched: 5. The CDR3 contains 14 residues. CDR3 region: CASSGDRESYEQYF. The CDR3 DNA sequence: TGTGCCAGCTCAGGGGACAGGGAGAGCTACGAGCAGTACTTC.

This clone was detected only once. This sample includes further DNA sequences coding for the same CDR3. V usage is TRBV9 and J usage is TRBJ2-3; maybe TRBD2 (6 bases). Between the trimmed V and J ends, which lost 2 bases and 0 bases, there was a span of 10 bases. The germline CDR1 and CDR2 sequences are SGDLS and YYNGEE. CDR3 length: 15 residues. The CDR3 is CASSVAGQSTDTQYF. The CDR3, as DNA: TGTGCCAGCAGCGTGGCGGGGCAAAGCACAGATACGCAGTATTTT.

This sequence joins TRBV9 and TRBJ1-2; D perhaps matches TRBD1 (6 bases). V lost 5 bases and J lost 7, with 18 bases in between. There are 14 residues in the CDR3. Germline V gives CDR1 SGDLS, CDR2 YYNGEE. Here the CDR3 reads CASSATGKAAGYTF. The CDR3 region has the DNA TGTGCCAGCAGTGCTACAGGGAAGGCGGCTGGCTACACCTTC. The full variable domain, in which reference TRBV9 and TRBJ1-2 provide the parts outside the CDR3, is DSGVTQTPKHLITATGQRVTLRCSPRSGDLSVYWYQQSLDQGLQFLIQYYNGEERAKGNILERFSAQQFPDLHSELNLSSLELGDSALYFCASSATGKAAGYTFGSGTRLTVV.

In this sample, this clone turned up a few times. V usage is TRBV2 and J usage is TRBJ2-1, with 8 bases aligning to TRBD2. CDR3 length: 15 amino acids. In germline, CDR1 is SNHLY, CDR2 FYNNEI. J was trimmed by 5 bases and V by 6 bases; bases with no gene match: 9. As DNA, the CDR3 is TGTGCCAGCAGCCCGAGCGGGAGTTTAGACAATGAGCAGTTCTTC. Protein product: CASSPSGSLDNEQFF.

The rearrangement joins TRBV28 to TRBJ2-2, with unresolved D. The germline V and J ends were trimmed by 2 bases and 3 bases, with 10 bases remaining between them. The CDR3 totals 15 residues. Germline CDR1 and CDR2: MDHEN and SYDVKM. The CDR3 DNA follows: TGTGCCAGCAGTTTAGCCCCAGGATACACCGGGGAGCTGTTTTTT. Protein sequence: CASSLAPGYTGELFF.

The chain has TRBV9 and TRBJ1-5; tentatively, D is TRBD1 (6 bases). V gave up 4 bases and J gave up 7 bases, with 15 bases separating them. This CDR3 contains 14 residues. Germline V gene sequence: CDR1 SGDLS, CDR2 YYNGEE. In DNA form, the CDR3 reads TGTGCCAGCAGCTTGGGGGGGCCGGGGCAGCCCCAGCATTTT. Amino acids: CASSLGGPGQPQHF.

The V and J genes are TRBV2 and TRBJ1-1, with D possibly matching TRBD1 (5 bases). Germline V gene sequence: CDR1 SNHLY, CDR2 FYNNEI. V was trimmed by 6 bases and J by 3 bases, leaving 14 bases between them. The CDR3 spans 14 residues. CDR3 sequence (DNA): TGTGCCAGCAGACTAGGGACGGGCTACACTGAAGCTTTCTTT. Residues: CASRLGTGYTEAFF. Full variable domain (remainder filled in from reference TRBV2 and TRBJ1-1): EPEVTQTPSHQVTQMGQEVILRCVPISNHLYFYWYRQILGQKVEFLVSFYNNEISEKSEIFDDQFSVERPDGSNFTLKIRSTKLEDSAMYFCASRLGTGYTEAFFGQGTRLTVV.

The V and J genes are TRBV10-3 and TRBJ2-1; TRBD2 matches 11 bases. This CDR3 region has 15 residues. From germline, CDR1 is ENHRY and CDR2 SYGVKD. V lost 10 bases and J lost 5; bases outside the gene matches: 10. CDR3 sequence: CATEELAGDHNEQFF. The CDR3 bases are TGTGCCACCGAGGAACTAGCGGGGGACCACAATGAGCAGTTCTTC.

The chain is built from TRBV9 and TRBJ1-6; 9 nucleotides agree with TRBD1. The V gene end was trimmed by 3 bases and the J gene end by 0 bases; junction bases not matched to a gene: 4. The CDR3 sequence is 17 residues long. Germline CDR1 reads SGDLS; CDR2 reads YYNGEE. Here the CDR3 reads CASSALDRGSYNSPLHF. In nucleotides, the CDR3 is TGTGCCAGCAGCGCATTGGACAGGGGCTCCTATAATTCACCCCTCCACTTT.